This passage covers 19 T cell receptor beta chains from one sample sequenced in a study of shared clonotypes between healthy human individuals. TCRdb's copy holds only in-frame clones and misses some; the assay was immunoSEQ multiplex PCR. The data show approximately 720,000 clones, less than 80% seen once. The sample taken for sequencing was memory CD4+ T cells sorted from blood. Sample subset: CD45RA-negative fraction. These receptors originate from a woman aged 25 to 39 in good health.

The chain's CDR3 is CSVDGTGLITEAFF. The CDR3 DNA reads TGCAGCGTTGATGGGACAGGGTTAATCACTGAAGCTTTCTTT. The chain uses TRBV29-1 and TRBJ1-1; 9 bases are shared with TRBD1. The CDR3 has 14 residues. The J segment lost 4 bases and the V segment lost 3 bases, leaving 6 bases of the junction unmatched. Germline V gives CDR1 SQVTM, CDR2 ANQGSEA.

The chain combines TRBV5-1 with TRBJ1-2; D gene ambiguous. Trimming took 1 base from V and 2 from J, leaving 9 bases between them. Germline CDR1 is SGHRS and CDR2 is YFSETQ. The length of the CDR3 is 14 residues. The CDR3 nucleotides read TGCGCCAGCAGCTTGACACAGCCAAACTATGGCTACACCTTC. Residues: CASSLTQPNYGYTF.

This chain links TRBV9 with TRBJ1-2, with D perhaps matching TRBD1 (6 bases). From germline, CDR1 is SGDLS and CDR2 YYNGEE. This CDR3 region has 15 residues. Deletions cut 4 bases from V and 1 base from J, with 14 bases between. The CDR3 DNA reads TGTGCCAGCAGCCTCGTGGGGGACAATAACTATGGCTACACCTTC. It yields the protein CASSLVGDNNYGYTF.

This clone was seen ten or more times. The chain employs TRBV10-3 and TRBJ2-6; 7 nucleotides agree with TRBD1. V lost 8 bases to trimming and J lost 0 bases; unmatched junction nucleotides: 1. Germline-derived CDR1 and CDR2 are ENHRY and SYGVKD. This CDR3 is 14 amino acids long. DNA for the CDR3: TGTGCCATCGGGGACAGCTCTGGGGCCAACGTCCTGACTTTC. This gives the protein CAIGDSSGANVLTF.

This chain connects TRBV5-4 to TRBJ1-5; TRBD1 matches at 7 bases. V was clipped by 4 bases and J by 7 bases; unmatched bases: 11. The germline CDR1 and CDR2 sequences are SGHNT and YYREEE (reference sequence). CDR3 size: 15 residues. The CDR3 DNA reads as TGTGCCAGCAGCCCTGGGAGGGGGCAGGGGCAGCCCCAGCATTTT. This gives the protein CASSPGRGQGQPQHF.

The rearrangement uses TRBV5-1 and TRBJ2-5; possible D gene TRBD1, 6 bases. This CDR3 region has 16 residues. Trimming removed 0 bases from V and 1 base from J, with 13 bases in between. Germline CDR1 SGHRS, CDR2 YFSETQ. DNA for the CDR3: TGCGCCAGCAGCTTGGTACAGGGTGGATCCCAAGAGACCCAGTACTTC. This codes for CASSLVQGGSQETQYF.

This chain uses TRBV18 with TRBJ1-1; 7 bases match TRBD1. The germline CDR1 and CDR2 sequences are KGHSH and LQKENI. After removal of 6 bases from V and 1 base from J, the junction contained 8 bases not matched to a gene. CDR3 length: 15 residues. The CDR3 is CASSRRGDGNTEAFF. The CDR3 nucleotides read TGTGCCAGCTCTCGCAGGGGGGACGGGAACACTGAAGCTTTCTTT.

This clone was recorded a few times. The rearrangement uses TRBV11-2 and TRBJ1-4; D is unresolved. The CDR3 extends over 12 amino acids. Trimming left V 4 bases short and J 8 bases short, with 8 bases between. The germline V gene encodes CDR1 SGHAT and CDR2 FQNNGV. Here the CDR3 DNA reads TGTGCCAGCAGCTCATACGACGAAAAACTGTTTTTT. This sequence encodes CASSSYDEKLFF. The variable domain in full, completed from reference TRBV11-2 and TRBJ1-4, reads EAGVAQSPRYKIIEKRQSVAFWCNPISGHATLYWYQQILGQGPKLLIQFQNNGVVDDSQLPKDRFSAERLKGVDSTLKIQPAKLEDSAVYLCASSSYDEKLFFGSGTQLSVL.

This clone has just one count. The CDR3 here is CASSDAGFRETQYF. CDR3 bases: TGTGCCAGCAGTGATGCAGGGTTCCGGGAGACCCAGTACTTC. The V call is TRBV25-1, the J call TRBJ2-5; a possible D gene is TRBD1 (5 bases). This CDR3 has 14 residues. Germline CDR1 is MGHDK and CDR2 is SYGVNS. V was trimmed by 3 bases and J by 5 bases, leaving 13 bases between them.

This rearrangement joins TRBV5-8 to TRBJ2-5; tentative D call: TRBD1 (6 bases). Germline V gene sequence: CDR1 SGHTS, CDR2 YDEGEE. The CDR3 is 13 residues long. Trimming pared 1 base from V and 4 bases from J, leaving 8 bases between. CDR3 sequence (DNA): TGTGCCAGCAGCTTGCTGGACAGAGAGACCCAGTACTTC. Amino acid sequence: CASSLLDRETQYF. Together with reference TRBV5-8 and TRBJ2-5, the CDR3 gives the full variable domain: EAGVTQSPTHLIKTRGQQATLRCSPISGHTSVYWYQQALGLGLQFLLWYDEGEERNRGNFPPRFSGRQFPNYSSELNVNALELEDSALYLCASSLLDRETQYFGPGTRLLVL.

This clone has a count of ten or more. This may stem from a read error, because a much larger clone lies one nucleotide away. The chain has TRBV11-2 and TRBJ2-7, with TRBD1 as a possible D gene (5 bases). Germline assignment: CDR1 SGHAT and CDR2 FQNNGV. Trimming removed 5 bases from V and 6 bases from J, with 8 bases in between. This CDR3 contains 11 residues. CDR3 loop: CASSVGVEQYF. Written as DNA, the CDR3 is TGTGCCAGCAGCGTAGGGGTCGAGCAGTACTTC.

DNA for the CDR3: TGTGCCTGCACTCGGGACAGGGGGAATGAAAAACTGTTTTTT. This sequence encodes CACTRDRGNEKLFF. The V and J genes are TRBV30 and TRBJ1-4, with 11 nucleotides matching TRBD1. Germline V gives CDR1 GTSNPN, CDR2 SVGIG (reference sequence). The CDR3 is made up of 14 amino acids. The junction had 5 bases not matched to a gene; V was cut back by 6 bases and J by 5 bases.

The chain combines TRBV11-1 with TRBJ2-1; 12 bases fit TRBD2. J gave up 6 bases and V 5 bases, and 11 bases lay outside the gene matches. The CDR3 spans 17 residues. The germline CDR1 and CDR2 sequences are SGHAT and FQDESV (reference sequence). CDR3 nucleotides: TGTGCCAGCAGCAGTAGGGCTAGCGGGAGGGCCACCAATGAGCAGTTCTTC. This encodes CASSSRASGRATNEQFF.

This chain connects TRBV5-1 to TRBJ2-2, with D maybe TRBD1 (6 bases). Germline loops: CDR1 SGHRS, CDR2 YFSETQ. The CDR3 contains 15 residues. Trimming cost V 3 bases and J 1 base, with 10 bases left between them. DNA for the CDR3: TGCGCCAGCAGCTCACAGGGCTTGAACACCGGGGAGCTGTTTTTT. It is translated as CASSSQGLNTGELFF.

This clone was found once. The V gene is TRBV4-1, the J gene TRBJ2-5; no reliable D call. CDR1 MGHRA and CDR2 YSYEKL come from the germline V gene. The CDR3 extends over 13 amino acids. The V end was cut by 0 bases, the J end by 4 bases, with 6 bases between. CDR3: CASSQDPSETQYF. The CDR3 DNA follows: TGCGCCAGCAGCCAAGATCCATCAGAGACCCAGTACTTC.

The rearrangement links TRBV2 to TRBJ2-3, with TRBD2 identical over 10 bases. V gave up 5 bases and J gave up 5 bases; unmatched junction bases: 7. The CDR3 extends over 15 amino acids. CDR1 and CDR2 from the germline V gene are SNHLY and FYNNEI. CDR3 DNA sequence: TGTGCCAGCAGTCGCGGACTAGCGGCGGGAGATACGCAGTATTTT. This encodes CASSRGLAAGDTQYF.

This clone was counted a few times. The rearrangement joins TRBV19 to TRBJ2-7; tentatively, D is TRBD1 (7 bases). The CDR3 spans 15 residues. CDR1 and CDR2 from the germline V gene are LNHDA and SQIVND (reference sequence). Trimming took off 3 bases at V and 5 bases at J, with 17 bases between the two ends. CDR3 DNA sequence: TGTGCCAGTAGTATGCCGACAGGGAGGAGGAACGAGCAGTACTTC. Protein sequence: CASSMPTGRRNEQYF.

The rearrangement joins TRBV19 to TRBJ2-4; TRBD2 aligns across 13 bases. This CDR3 is built from 17 residues. The trim removed 5 bases at V and 12 bases at J, leaving 16 bases unmatched. Germline CDR1 and CDR2: LNHDA and SQIVND (reference sequence). CDR3 sequence: CASSPETSGRQLPNQYF. In DNA, the CDR3 is TGTGCCAGTAGTCCCGAGACTAGCGGGAGGCAACTCCCCAATCAGTACTTC.

This clone was found once. The rearrangement links TRBV4-2 to TRBJ1-5; D remains unclear. The CDR3 totals 14 residues. Trimming left V 5 bases short and J 4 bases short, with 12 bases between. Germline values: CDR1 LGHNA, CDR2 YNFKEQ. CDR3 amino acids: CASSFGGKNQPQHF. DNA for the CDR3: TGTGCCAGCAGCTTCGGAGGGAAGAATCAGCCCCAGCATTTT.